This entry lists 10 T cell receptor beta chains sequenced from one sample in a study of T-cell reconstitution after alpha-beta-depleted transplantation in children. TCRbeta library construction was performed incorporating unique molecular identifiers. MiXCR, applied by TCRdb to the PCR reads, yields one record per CDR3 protein. The sample lists 250,000 to 350,000 distinct CDR3 sequences; nearly 10% were seen once. Sequencing used PBMCs from the stem cell graft donor, obtained from the stem cell graft. The receptors were gathered from a human donor who donated a stem cell graft to a child with SCID.

The gene calls are TRBV7-2 and TRBJ2-3, with a possible D match to TRBD2 (6 bases). Trimming removed 7 bases at V and 3 bases at J, with 20 bases between. The germline V gene has CDR1 SGHTA and CDR2 FQGNSA. The CDR3 totals 16 residues. Here the CDR3 DNA reads TGTGCCAGCAACGCTTATTTGGGGGGTAGGACAGATACGCAGTATTTT. Its translation is CASNAYLGGRTDTQYF. Variable domain in full (rest from reference TRBV7-2 and TRBJ2-3): GAGVSQSPSNKVTEKGKDVELRCDPISGHTALYWYRQSLGQGLEFLIYFQGNSAPDKSGLPSDRFSAERTGGSVSTLTIQRTQQEDSAVYLCASNAYLGGRTDTQYFGPGTRLTVL.

This rearrangement joins TRBV19 to TRBJ2-5; a possible D gene is TRBD1 (6 bases). V was shortened by 2 bases and J by 2 bases, with 9 bases between the two germline ends. This CDR3 is built from 14 residues. Looked up from germline, CDR1 is LNHDA and CDR2 is SQIVND (reference sequence). As DNA, the CDR3 is TGTGCCAGTAGTATAAGTGGACAGCAAGAGACCCAGTACTTC. Translated: CASSISGQQETQYF.

This clonotype came up a few times. This chain uses TRBV5-1 with TRBJ2-1; 10 bases line up with TRBD2. Trimming at V came to 4 bases and at J to 3 bases, leaving 1 base not matched to a gene. The CDR3 is made up of 14 amino acids. Germline lookup yields CDR1 SGHRS and CDR2 YFSETQ. For the CDR3, the DNA is TGCGCCAGCAGCATAGCGGGGGGCTACAATGAGCAGTTCTTC. It encodes CASSIAGGYNEQFF.

This clonotype was observed at least ten times. The CDR3 is CASSRGTEAFF. The DNA of the CDR3 is TGCGCCAGCAGCCGGGGGACTGAAGCTTTCTTT. The V gene is TRBV4-1, the J gene TRBJ1-1; the D gene is possibly TRBD1 (5 bases). CDR3 length equals 11 residues. CDR1 and CDR2 (germline): MGHRA, YSYEKL. Between the trimmed V and J ends, which lost 4 bases and 5 bases, there was a span of 5 bases.

The J gene is TRBJ2-5, the V gene TRBV5-1, with 7 bases identical to TRBD1. With 4 bases clipped from V and 4 bases from J, the junction kept 13 bases outside the gene matches. Germline V gives CDR1 SGHRS, CDR2 YFSETQ. This CDR3 is 16 amino acids long. The CDR3 DNA is TGCGCCAGCAGCGTGGAGAGGCTACAGGGGACAGAGACCCAGTACTTC. This gives the protein CASSVERLQGTETQYF.

The chain joins TRBV5-6 to TRBJ1-2; maybe TRBD1 (6 bases). The V gene lost 3 bases and the J gene lost 0 bases, with 15 bases spanning the gap. This CDR3 has 16 residues. Germline CDR1 reads SGHDT; CDR2 reads YYEEEE. Here the CDR3 DNA reads TGTGCCAGCAGCTCGAGACAGGACAACGCTAACTATGGCTACACCTTC. Its translation: CASSSRQDNANYGYTF.

This clonotype was recorded a few times. This rearrangement joins TRBV2 to TRBJ2-7, with 9 bases lining up with TRBD2. Losses at the gene ends were 1 base for V and 5 bases for J; bases not matched to a gene: 12. From germline, CDR1 is SNHLY and CDR2 FYNNEI. The CDR3 has 17 amino acids. The CDR3 sequence: CASSEDRASGGRNEQYF. CDR3 DNA: TGTGCCAGCAGTGAAGATCGTGCGAGCGGGGGGAGGAACGAGCAGTACTTC.

This chain links TRBV20-1 with TRBJ2-5; D is perhaps TRBD2 (6 bases). This CDR3 comprises 12 residues. The ends were cut back, 4 bases at V and 6 bases at J, with 12 bases in the middle. Germline lookup yields CDR1 DFQATT and CDR2 SNEGSKA (reference sequence). CDR3 sequence (DNA): TGCAGTGCTATTCATGGAGGGAAGACCCAGTACTTC. This gives the protein CSAIHGGKTQYF.

The chain couples TRBV11-2 to TRBJ1-2, with D uncertain. The V gene's germline CDR1 is SGHAT and CDR2 FQNNGV. The CDR3 has 12 amino acids. V shed 3 bases and J shed 6 bases, with 8 bases lying between them. CDR3 sequence reads: CASSFGRNGYTF. CDR3 nucleotide sequence: TGTGCCAGCAGCTTTGGGAGGAATGGCTACACCTTC.

This clonotype was seen ten or more times. This chain uses TRBV5-1 with TRBJ2-5; D might be TRBD2 (5 bases). The germline gives CDR1 SGHRS, CDR2 YFSETQ. V dropped 4 bases and J dropped 5 bases, with 15 bases sitting between them. The CDR3 is made up of 14 amino acids. The CDR3 DNA sequence: TGCGCCAGCAGCCCGGACTTCTTTGGGGAGACCCAGTACTTC. Encoded protein: CASSPDFFGETQYF.